These 7 T cell receptor beta chains were all obtained from the same sample, sequenced in a study of blood T cell repertoires in COVID-19 (TCRdb year 2020). The receptor library was made with the immunoSEQ multiplex PCR assay. The source is immuneACCESS, and TCRdb retained only in-frame sequences with V and J called. Part of the clones is not carried over; for the studies checked, unresolved V genes explain less than half of this, and the remainder is unexplained. For this sample there are more than 25,000 clones; about 94% appear just once. 3.5% to 5% of the sample goes to the ten largest clones. Source material: peripheral blood. The receptors originated from a human donor with active COVID-19. The donor label of this sample is uncertain.

The chain has TRBV11-2 and TRBJ1-2, with D perhaps matching TRBD1 (5 bases). Trimming pared 5 bases from V and 4 bases from J, leaving 14 bases between. The CDR3 spans 14 residues. The germline gives CDR1 SGHAT, CDR2 FQNNGV. DNA of the CDR3: TGTGCCAGCAGCCGGGTACGGGGGTTCTATGGCTACACCTTC. It translates to CASSRVRGFYGYTF. Complete variable domain (other parts from reference TRBV11-2 and TRBJ1-2): EAGVAQSPRYKIIEKRQSVAFWCNPISGHATLYWYQQILGQGPKLLIQFQNNGVVDDSQLPKDRFSAERLKGVDSTLKIQPAKLEDSAVYLCASSRVRGFYGYTFGSGTRLTVV.

Only one count was recorded for this clone. The J gene is TRBJ2-5, the V gene TRBV7-9; 10 positions agree with TRBD2. The CDR3 has 16 residues. Germline V gene data show CDR1 as SEHNR and CDR2 as FQNEAQ (reference sequence). With 5 bases clipped from V and 0 bases from J, the junction kept 6 bases outside the gene matches. The CDR3 here is CASSRGTSVHQETQYF. Written as DNA, the CDR3 is TGTGCCAGCAGCCGTGGGACTAGCGTGCACCAAGAGACCCAGTACTTC.

The J gene is TRBJ2-2, the V gene TRBV28, with TRBD2 as a possible D gene (6 bases). Trimming pared 8 bases from V and 0 bases from J, leaving 16 bases between. Germline CDR1 reads MDHEN; CDR2 reads SYDVKM. The CDR3 covers 16 residues. This CDR3 reads CASRPGTRANTGELFF. DNA for the CDR3: TGTGCCAGCCGTCCGGGGACTCGGGCGAACACCGGGGAGCTGTTTTTT.

The chain links TRBV24-1 to TRBJ1-2, with D possibly being TRBD1 (5 bases). The CDR3 loop spans 13 amino acids. From germline, CDR1 is KGHDR and CDR2 SFDVKD. Between the trimmed V and J ends, which lost 4 bases and 4 bases, there was a span of 9 bases. As DNA, the CDR3 is TGTGCCACCAGTGACCCCGACAGCTATGGCTACACCTTC. It specifies CATSDPDSYGYTF.

The chain has TRBV28 and TRBJ1-4, with 7 bases lining up with TRBD1. The CDR3 runs to 16 residues. Germline V gene lookup returns CDR1 MDHEN and CDR2 SYDVKM. The V segment lost 0 bases and the J segment 6 bases; nucleotides outside the gene matches: 7. Here the CDR3 DNA reads TGTGCCAGCAGTTTATGGGACGTCCAGGGGGATGAAAAACTGTTTTTT. Translated, it gives CASSLWDVQGDEKLFF.

V usage is TRBV7-2 and J usage is TRBJ2-4; 7 bases map to TRBD1. The V and J ends lost 6 bases and 0 bases, in that order; junction bases with no gene match: 11. CDR1 and CDR2 (germline): SGHTA, FQGNSA. CDR3 length: 17 residues. DNA of the CDR3: TGTGCCAGCAGTTTGTTCGGGGACAGCCTAGCCAAAAACATTCAGTACTTC. Residues: CASSLFGDSLAKNIQYF.

The chain links TRBV3-1 (or the pseudogene TRBV3-2) to TRBJ2-5; 7 bases agree with TRBD2. Germline V lookup: CDR1 LGHDT, CDR2 YNNKEL (reference sequence). The CDR3 extends over 15 amino acids. V was pared by 1 base and J by 6 bases, with 8 bases of the junction left unmatched. The CDR3 coding sequence is TGTGCCAGCAGCCAAGCTAGCGGAAGGGCACAGACCCAGTACTTC. Protein sequence: CASSQASGRAQTQYF.